The TCR beta chain described here comes from a study of blood T cell repertoires in COVID-19. Looking at the study overall: PBMCs, B-cell-depleted T cells, or T cells provided the cDNA or gDNA that made up the material.

The germline V gene has CDR1 MRHNA and CDR2 SNTAGT. The CDR3 runs to 15 residues. Trimming pared 2 bases from V and 6 bases from J, leaving 16 bases between. The assay was immunoSEQ multiplex PCR, and TCRdb's table has in-frame clones only and misses some. In the table there are tens of thousands of clones, 85% to 90% of which are singletons. The rearrangement links TRBV6-4 to TRBJ1-2; D gene ambiguous. The origin of this receptor is a man between 65 and 85 years old with active COVID-19. Sequencing used peripheral blood. CDR3 amino acids: CASSDGLGGNDGYTF. The CDR3 nucleotides are TGTGCCAGCAGTGACGGACTTGGAGGCAACGATGGCTACACCTTC.